This TCR beta chain was sequenced for a study of blood T cell repertoires in COVID-19. The length of the CDR3 is 18 residues. Losses at the gene ends were 3 bases for V and 0 bases for J; bases not matched to a gene: 3. Germline V gene lookup returns CDR1 KGHDR and CDR2 SFDVKD. In the source study's methods: Scientists estimated how many nucleated cells there were by amplifying reference gene primers. TCRdb's table, derived via immunoSEQ multiplex PCR, lists solely in-frame clones and lacks some. The V and J calls and clone size come from that table; D and trimming were worked out from the DNA. The table includes 490,000 or so clones, approximately 91% detected once. This clone was observed a single time.

This chain connects TRBV24-1 to TRBJ2-2; 13 bases map to TRBD2. The specimen was PBMCs or T cells enriched from blood (not recorded which). The sequence came from an older woman who had recovered from COVID-19. CDR3 DNA: TGTGCCACCAGTGATGGACTAGCGGGGGTAACGAACACCGGGGAGCTGTTTTTT. It translates to CATSDGLAGVTNTGELFF.